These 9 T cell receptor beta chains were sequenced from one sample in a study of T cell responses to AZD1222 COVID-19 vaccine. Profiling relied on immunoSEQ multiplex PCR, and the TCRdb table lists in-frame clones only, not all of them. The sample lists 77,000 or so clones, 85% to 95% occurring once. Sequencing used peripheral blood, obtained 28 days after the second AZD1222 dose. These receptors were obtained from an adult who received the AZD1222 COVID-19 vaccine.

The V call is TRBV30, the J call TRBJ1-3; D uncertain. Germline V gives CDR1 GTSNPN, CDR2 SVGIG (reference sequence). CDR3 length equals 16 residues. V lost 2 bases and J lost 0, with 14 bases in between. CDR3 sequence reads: CAWSQVMDFSGNTIYF. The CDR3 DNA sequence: TGTGCCTGGAGTCAGGTCATGGATTTCTCTGGAAACACCATATATTTT.

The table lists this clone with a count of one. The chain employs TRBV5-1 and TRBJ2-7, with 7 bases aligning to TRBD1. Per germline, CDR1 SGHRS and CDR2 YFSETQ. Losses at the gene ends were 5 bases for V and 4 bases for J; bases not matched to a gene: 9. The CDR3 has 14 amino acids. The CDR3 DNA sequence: TGCGCCAGCAGTTTTCAACGACAGGGATACGAGCAGTACTTC. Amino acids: CASSFQRQGYEQYF.

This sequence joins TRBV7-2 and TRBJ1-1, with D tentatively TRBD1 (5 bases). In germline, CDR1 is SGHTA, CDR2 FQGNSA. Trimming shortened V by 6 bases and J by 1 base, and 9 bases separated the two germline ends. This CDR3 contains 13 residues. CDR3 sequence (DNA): TGTGCCAGCAGGGGGGAGAGGAACACTGAAGCTTTCTTT. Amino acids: CASRGERNTEAFF.

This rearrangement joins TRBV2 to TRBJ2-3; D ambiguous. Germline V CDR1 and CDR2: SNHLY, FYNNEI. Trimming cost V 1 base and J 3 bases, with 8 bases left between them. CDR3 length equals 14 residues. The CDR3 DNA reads TGTGCCAGCAGTGAAGTAATTAGAACAGATACGCAGTATTTT. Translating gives CASSEVIRTDTQYF.

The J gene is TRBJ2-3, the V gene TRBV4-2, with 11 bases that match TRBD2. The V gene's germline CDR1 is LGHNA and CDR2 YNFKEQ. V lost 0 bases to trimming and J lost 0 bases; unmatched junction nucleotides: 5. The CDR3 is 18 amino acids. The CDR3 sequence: CASSQDVASGRSTDTQYF. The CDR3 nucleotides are TGTGCCAGCAGCCAAGATGTTGCTAGCGGGAGGAGCACAGATACGCAGTATTTT.

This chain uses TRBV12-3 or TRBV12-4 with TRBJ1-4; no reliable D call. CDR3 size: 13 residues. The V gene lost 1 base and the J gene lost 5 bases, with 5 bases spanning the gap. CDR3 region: CASSLEGNEKLFF. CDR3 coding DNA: TGTGCCAGCAGTTTAGAGGGCAATGAAAAACTGTTTTTT.

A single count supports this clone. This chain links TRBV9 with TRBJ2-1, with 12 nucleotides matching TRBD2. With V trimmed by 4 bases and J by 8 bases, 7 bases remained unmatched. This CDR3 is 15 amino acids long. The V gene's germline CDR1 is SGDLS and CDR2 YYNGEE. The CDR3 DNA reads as TGTGCCAGCAGCCCCCGACTAGCGGGAGTGTATGAGCAGTTCTTC. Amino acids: CASSPRLAGVYEQFF.

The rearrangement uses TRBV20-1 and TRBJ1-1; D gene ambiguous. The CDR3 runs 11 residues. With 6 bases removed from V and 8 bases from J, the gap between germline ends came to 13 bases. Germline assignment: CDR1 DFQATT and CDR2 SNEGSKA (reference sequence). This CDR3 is CSAPVGGEAFF. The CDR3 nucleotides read TGCAGTGCCCCTGTGGGCGGGGAAGCTTTCTTT.

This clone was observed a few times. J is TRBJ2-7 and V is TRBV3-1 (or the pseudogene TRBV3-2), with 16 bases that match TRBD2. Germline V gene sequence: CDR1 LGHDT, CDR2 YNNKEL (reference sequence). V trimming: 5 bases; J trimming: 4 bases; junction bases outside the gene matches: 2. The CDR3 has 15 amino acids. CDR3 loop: CASSRGLAGGYEQYF. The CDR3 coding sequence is TGTGCCAGCAGCAGGGGACTAGCGGGAGGGTACGAGCAGTACTTC.